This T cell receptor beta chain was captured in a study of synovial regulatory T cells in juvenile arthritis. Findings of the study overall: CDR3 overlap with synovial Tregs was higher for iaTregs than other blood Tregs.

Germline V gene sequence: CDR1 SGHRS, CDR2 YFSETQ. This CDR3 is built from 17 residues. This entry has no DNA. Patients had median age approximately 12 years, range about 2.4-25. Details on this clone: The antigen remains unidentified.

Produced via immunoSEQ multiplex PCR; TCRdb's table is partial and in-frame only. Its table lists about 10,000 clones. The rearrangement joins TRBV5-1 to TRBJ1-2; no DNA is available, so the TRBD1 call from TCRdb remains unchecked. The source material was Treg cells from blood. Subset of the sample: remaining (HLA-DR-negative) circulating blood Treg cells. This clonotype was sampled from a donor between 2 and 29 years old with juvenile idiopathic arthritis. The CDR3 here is CASSLEGEYRLGYGYTF. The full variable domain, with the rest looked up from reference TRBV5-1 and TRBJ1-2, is KAGVTQTPRYLIKTRGQQVTLSCSPISGHRSVSWYQQTPGQGLQFLFEYFSETQRNKGNFPGRFSGRQFSNSRSEMNVSTLELGDSALYLCASSLEGEYRLGYGYTFGSGTRLTVV.